This record looks at one TCR beta chain sequence and its context. The antigen remains unidentified. The method was immunoSEQ multiplex PCR; TCRdb's version includes in-frame clones alone and lacks a portion of them. The top ten clones hold 4.8% of a sample with roughly 100,000 clones, less than 95% of them seen once. The sample is drawn from a study of T cell responses to AZD1222 COVID-19 vaccine. Notes on the study in general: The study reported that nearly half of spike-specific TCRs target unmutated variant regions.

This receptor was taken from an adult in good health. This specimen was peripheral blood, taken on day 0 of AZD1222 vaccination.

CDR3 in amino acids: CASSFWFRGGQGQPQHF. The CDR3 DNA reads TGTGCCAGCAGTTTTTGGTTTCGAGGGGGCCAGGGTCAGCCCCAGCATTTT. The genes are TRBV28 and TRBJ1-5; 7 bases are shared with TRBD1. The V gene end was trimmed by 3 bases and the J gene end by 6 bases; junction bases not matched to a gene: 14. Germline V gives CDR1 MDHEN, CDR2 SYDVKM. This CDR3 has 17 residues.